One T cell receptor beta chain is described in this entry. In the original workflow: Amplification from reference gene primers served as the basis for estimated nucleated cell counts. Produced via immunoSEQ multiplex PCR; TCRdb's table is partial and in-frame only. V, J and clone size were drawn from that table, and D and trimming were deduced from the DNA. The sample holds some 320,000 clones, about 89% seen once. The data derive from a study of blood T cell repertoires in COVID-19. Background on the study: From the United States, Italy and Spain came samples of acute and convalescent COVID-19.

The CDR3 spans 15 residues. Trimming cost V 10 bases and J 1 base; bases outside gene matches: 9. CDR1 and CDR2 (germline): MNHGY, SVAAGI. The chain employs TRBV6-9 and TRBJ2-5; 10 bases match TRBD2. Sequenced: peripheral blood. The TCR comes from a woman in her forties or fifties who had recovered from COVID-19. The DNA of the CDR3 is TGTGCCACCTTACCGGGACTAGCGTTCCAAGAGACCCAGTACTTC. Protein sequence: CATLPGLAFQETQYF.